Below, 30 T cell receptor beta chains from the same sample are listed, as sequenced in a study of T-cell reconstitution after alpha-beta-depleted transplantation in children. The library targeted TCRbeta and was prepared with unique molecular identifiers. TCRdb recomputed calls from the PCR reads with MiXCR, one row per CDR3 protein. The sample includes a few hundred thousand distinct CDR3 sequences, approximately 9.5% of them seen just once. The source was PBMCs from the stem cell graft donor, collected from the stem cell graft. The receptor source for this set is a human donor who donated a stem cell graft to a child with acute lymphoblastic leukemia.

Remarks on this clonotype: Because the CDR3's place on the DNA is in doubt, the DNA is left out and the CDR3 is given as listed by TCRdb. The V call is TRBV7-5, the J call TRBJ1-1; TRBD1 is the table's D call, not checked against the DNA. TRBV7-5 constitutes a pseudogene. Termini included, the CDR3 measures 16 amino acids. The CDR3 here is CISVPEALWTGTEAFF.

This clonotype was detected ten times or more. Written as DNA, the CDR3 is TGCAGTGCACCGAACCGTGAAAAAGGGCAGGGATACAATGAGCAGTTCTTC. The encoded protein is CSAPNREKGQGYNEQFF. V and J are TRBV20-1 and TRBJ2-1; a weak D match, TRBD1 (5 bases). Germline CDR1 DFQATT, CDR2 SNEGSKA (reference sequence). Trimming removed 6 bases from V and 4 bases from J, with 25 bases in between. This CDR3 is built from 17 residues.

This clonotype appeared many times. The V and J genes are TRBV6-1 and TRBJ2-3, with 7 bases identical to TRBD1. Losses at the gene ends were 4 bases for V and 2 bases for J; bases not matched to a gene: 3. Germline V CDR1 and CDR2: MNHNS, SASEGT. The CDR3 consists of 14 residues. Here the CDR3 reads CASSADRDTDTQYF. For the CDR3, the DNA is TGTGCCAGCAGTGCCGACAGGGACACAGATACGCAGTATTTT.

This clonotype was seen ten or more times. This chain uses TRBV20-1 with TRBJ2-3; 8 nucleotides align to TRBD2. This CDR3 is built from 15 residues. Germline CDR1 reads DFQATT; CDR2 reads SNEGSKA (reference sequence). The ends lost 1 base at V and 4 bases at J; junction bases unmatched: 7. CDR3 sequence reads: CSARAGGATADTQYF. In nucleotides, the CDR3 is TGCAGTGCTAGAGCCGGGGGGGCCACGGCAGATACGCAGTATTTT.

Only a few counts were recorded for this clonotype. Germline and junction disagree at one end, which may indicate a read error. The chain joins TRBV15 to TRBJ2-5, with D perhaps TRBD1 (6 bases). The CDR3 runs to 15 residues. From germline, CDR1 is LNHNV and CDR2 YYDKDF (reference sequence). The CDR3, as DNA: TGTGCCACCATCAGAGATTCAACAGGGTTGGAGACCCAGTACTTC. This encodes CATIRDSTGLETQYF.

This chain joins TRBV10-3 and TRBJ1-6; TRBD1 might be the D (5 bases). The CDR3 consists of 14 residues. Germline-derived CDR1 and CDR2 are ENHRY and SYGVKD. The ends were cut back, 0 bases at V and 5 bases at J, with 5 bases in the middle. CDR3 bases: TGTGCCATCAGTGAGTCAGGGGATAATTCACCCCTCCACTTT. Translation: CAISESGDNSPLHF.

This clonotype was recorded many times. V gene TRBV7-2 combines with J gene TRBJ2-1; 12 bases match TRBD2. From germline, CDR1 is SGHTA and CDR2 FQGNSA. The CDR3 covers 16 residues. The trim removed 5 bases at V and 9 bases at J, leaving 11 bases unmatched. The CDR3 loop is CASSIQTSGGYSEQFF. The CDR3 DNA sequence: TGTGCCAGCAGCATACAGACTAGCGGGGGTTATAGTGAGCAGTTCTTC.

In this sample, this clonotype turned up a few times. This sequence joins TRBV12-3 or TRBV12-4 and TRBJ1-2, with a tentative D call TRBD1 (5 bases). V lost 3 bases and J lost 7, with 15 bases in between. The CDR3 totals 14 residues. CDR3 DNA sequence: TGTGCCAGCAGTTTTACTGGCCAAGGGGCTGGCTACACCTTC. Protein: CASSFTGQGAGYTF.

The V call is TRBV7-2, the J call TRBJ2-1, with 10 nucleotides matching TRBD1. This CDR3 is 14 amino acids long. J lost 7 bases, V lost 4 bases, and 4 bases had no gene match. The V gene's germline CDR1 is SGHTA and CDR2 FQGNSA. CDR3 sequence reads: CASSYRDRGNEQFF. In DNA form, the CDR3 reads TGTGCCAGCAGCTACCGGGACAGGGGAAATGAGCAGTTCTTC.

The V gene is TRBV7-9, the J gene TRBJ2-7; TRBD1 is a possible D gene (5 bases). Germline V CDR1 and CDR2: SEHNR, FQNEAQ (reference sequence). V was clipped by 6 bases and J by 0 bases, with 9 bases between them. CDR3 length: 13 amino acids. This chain's CDR3 is CASRVDTSYEQYF. The CDR3 nucleotides read TGTGCCAGCAGAGTGGACACCTCCTACGAGCAGTACTTC.

This clonotype has a count of ten or more. The chain links TRBV20-1 to TRBJ1-2; possibly TRBD1 for D (6 bases). The length of the CDR3 is 13 residues. Germline CDR1 reads DFQATT; CDR2 reads SNEGSKA (reference sequence). V was pared by 4 bases and J by 5 bases, with 14 bases between. CDR3 loop: CSATIDRIYGYTF. The CDR3 nucleotides read TGCAGTGCTACCATCGACAGGATTTATGGCTACACCTTC.

Only a few counts were recorded for this clonotype. The chain combines TRBV7-2 with TRBJ2-1; D not certain. The CDR3 loop spans 12 amino acids. Trimming removed 2 bases at V and 9 bases at J, with 8 bases between. Per the germline V gene, CDR1 is SGHTA and CDR2 is FQGNSA. In nucleotides, the CDR3 is TGTGCCAGCAGCTTATATAGTGGTGAGCAGTTCTTC. Translated: CASSLYSGEQFF.

This clonotype was picked up many times. This rearrangement joins TRBV3-1 to TRBJ1-2; D ambiguous. V gave up 4 bases and J gave up 10 bases, with 10 bases separating them. Germline V lookup: CDR1 LGHDT, CDR2 YNNKEL (reference sequence). CDR3 length: 11 residues. In nucleotides, the CDR3 is TGTGCCAGCAGCCTCGGACCGACCTACACCTTC. Amino acid sequence: CASSLGPTYTF.

This clonotype was seen a few times. The chain combines TRBV4-1 with TRBJ2-6; D tentatively fits TRBD1 or TRBD2 (5 bases each). The CDR3 spans 16 residues. Germline V gene lookup returns CDR1 MGHRA and CDR2 YSYEKL. V was clipped by 0 bases and J by 0 bases, with 6 bases between them. The CDR3 here is CASSQDGTSGANVLTF. Here the CDR3 DNA reads TGCGCCAGCAGCCAAGATGGGACCTCTGGGGCCAACGTCCTGACTTTC.

The table lists this clonotype with many counts. The gene calls are TRBV20-1 and TRBJ1-5; possibly TRBD1 for D (6 bases). The CDR3 sequence is 12 residues long. Germline V gives CDR1 DFQATT, CDR2 SNEGSKA (reference sequence). Trimming pared 5 bases from V and 7 bases from J, leaving 12 bases between. The CDR3 DNA follows: TGCAGTGCTGTGGAACAGGGACAGCCCCAGCATTTT. Its translation is CSAVEQGQPQHF.

The chain recombines TRBV6-6 with TRBJ1-1; D is undetermined. CDR3 length: 13 amino acids. V lost 6 bases to trimming and J lost 2 bases, with 10 bases between them. Germline V CDR1 and CDR2: MNHNY, SVGAGI (reference sequence). In DNA, the CDR3 is TGTGCCAGCAGATCGACACCAAACACTGAAGCTTTCTTT. This sequence encodes CASRSTPNTEAFF.

This clonotype was counted many times. This chain joins TRBV6-5 and TRBJ2-2; 8 bases align to TRBD1. V shed 2 bases and J 4 bases; nucleotides not matched to a gene: 12. Germline V CDR1 and CDR2: MNHEY, SVGAGI. CDR3 size: 18 residues. The CDR3 sequence is CASSYPIPGGAGTGELFF. DNA of the CDR3: TGTGCCAGCAGTTACCCCATACCAGGGGGCGCAGGCACCGGGGAGCTGTTTTTT.

There are a few counts of this clonotype. The chain is built from TRBV7-7 and TRBJ2-5; D is ambiguous. Germline CDR1 reads SSHAT; CDR2 reads FNYEAQ (reference sequence). Deletions cut 2 bases from V and 4 bases from J, with 11 bases between. This CDR3 has 14 amino acids. The CDR3 DNA follows: TGTGCCAGCAGCTTAAATGGGCGGCGAGAGACCCAGTACTTC. This translates into CASSLNGRRETQYF.

This clonotype was counted only a few times. The CDR3, as DNA: TGTGCCAGCAGCTTAGTTATTAACACTGAAGCTTTCTTT. Its translation is CASSLVINTEAFF. The chain employs TRBV7-9 and TRBJ1-1; D not resolved. The CDR3 spans 13 residues. Trimming removed 1 base at V and 2 bases at J, with 5 bases between. Germline values: CDR1 SEHNR, CDR2 FQNEAQ (reference sequence). The full variable domain, its missing parts supplied by reference TRBV7-9 and TRBJ1-1, is DTGVSQNPRHKITKRGQNVTFRCDPISEHNRLYWYRQTLGQGPEFLTYFQNEAQLEKSRLLSDRFSAERPKGSFSTLEIQRTEQGDSAMYLCASSLVINTEAFFGQGTRLTVV.

On this clonotype itself: A much larger clone differs by one base, so this may be a read error. V gene TRBV11-2 combines with J gene TRBJ2-1; TRBD2 matches 8 bases. The CDR3 is made up of 14 amino acids. From germline, CDR1 is SGHAT and CDR2 FQNNGV. The CDR3, as DNA: TGTGCCAGCAGCCTCCAGCGGGGGTACAATGAGCAGCTCTTC. Its translation: CASSLQRGYNEQLF.

This clonotype occurred many times. The CDR3: CASKYSGGANEQFF. The CDR3 DNA is TGTGCCAGCAAGTACAGCGGGGGGGCGAATGAGCAGTTCTTC. This rearrangement joins TRBV11-2 to TRBJ2-1; 10 bases match TRBD2. After removal of 7 bases from V and 7 bases from J, the junction contained 7 bases not matched to a gene. Germline V gives CDR1 SGHAT, CDR2 FQNNGV. The length of the CDR3 is 14 residues.

This clonotype was picked up a small number of times. The rearrangement joins TRBV20-1 to TRBJ2-3; weak D call: TRBD1 (6 bases). There are 17 residues in the CDR3. Trimming shortened V by 3 bases and J by 0 bases, and 19 bases separated the two germline ends. CDR1 is DFQATT and CDR2 is SNEGSKA in the germline V gene (reference sequence). The CDR3 bases are TGCAGTGCTAGTTCGATTCTACAGGGATTTAGCACAGATACGCAGTATTTT. Amino acid sequence: CSASSILQGFSTDTQYF.

Worth noting for this clonotype: Just one base apart from a much larger clone, this may be a read error. The conserved phenylalanine or tryptophan normally closing the CDR3 is absent here, so this likely arose from a read error. V is TRBV27 and J is TRBJ1-4; 7 bases fit TRBD1. Germline values: CDR1 MNHEY, CDR2 SMNVEV (reference sequence). After removal of 5 bases from V and 8 bases from J, the junction contained 11 bases not matched to a gene. There are 15 residues in the CDR3. In DNA form, the CDR3 reads TGTGCCAGCAGTACCATGCAGGGGGTGAAGGAAAAACTGTTTGTT. Encoded protein: CASSTMQGVKEKLFV.

This clonotype has a count of ten or more. V is TRBV9 and J is TRBJ1-1; D remains ambiguous. Germline V gene lookup returns CDR1 SGDLS and CDR2 YYNGEE. This CDR3 has 12 amino acids. The V end lost 0 bases, the J end lost 3 bases, and 3 bases lay between the germline ends. For the CDR3, the DNA is TGTGCCAGCAGCGTAGTGGACACTGAAGCTTTCTTT. Translation gives CASSVVDTEAFF.

V gene TRBV7-9 combines with J gene TRBJ1-1; D gene ambiguous. The ends were cut back, 10 bases at V and 6 bases at J, with 18 bases in the middle. The germline gives CDR1 SEHNR, CDR2 FQNEAQ (reference sequence). CDR3 size: 13 residues. Written as DNA, the CDR3 is TGTGCCACCCTGATTGTCGGGAAGTCTGAAGCTTTCTTT. Amino acid sequence: CATLIVGKSEAFF. Full variable domain (outside the CDR3, taken from reference TRBV7-9 and TRBJ1-1): DTGVSQNPRHKITKRGQNVTFRCDPISEHNRLYWYRQTLGQGPEFLTYFQNEAQLEKSRLLSDRFSAERPKGSFSTLEIQRTEQGDSAMYLCATLIVGKSEAFFGQGTRLTVV.

This clonotype was seen repeatedly, ten times or more. The chain has TRBV5-4 and TRBJ2-3, with TRBD2 matching 11 bases. Germline CDR1 is SGHNT and CDR2 is YYREEE (reference sequence). V lost 1 base to trimming and J lost 2 bases; unmatched junction nucleotides: 6. The CDR3 covers 17 residues. CDR3 sequence reads: CASSLRLAGGPTDTQYF. The DNA for the CDR3 is TGTGCCAGCAGCTTGCGGCTAGCGGGGGGCCCCACAGATACGCAGTATTTT. The full variable domain, with the rest looked up from reference TRBV5-4 and TRBJ2-3, is ETGVTQSPTHLIKTRGQQVTLRCSSQSGHNTVSWYQQALGQGPQFIFQYYREEENGRGNFPPRFSGLQFPNYSSELNVNALELDDSALYLCASSLRLAGGPTDTQYFGPGTRLTVL.

The sample holds many counts of this clonotype. The DNA of the CDR3 is TGTGCCAGCAGTTTAAGAGGGGCTGAAGCTTTCTTT. The encoded protein is CASSLRGAEAFF. The rearrangement uses TRBV12-3 or TRBV12-4 and TRBJ1-1, with a possible D match to TRBD1 (5 bases). With 2 bases removed from V and 6 bases from J, the gap between germline ends came to 7 bases. The CDR3 spans 12 residues.

The chain carries TRBV20-1 and TRBJ1-2; TRBD1 matches 7 bases. Per germline, CDR1 DFQATT and CDR2 SNEGSKA (reference sequence). With V trimmed by 5 bases and J by 0 bases, 12 bases remained unmatched. CDR3 length equals 16 residues. The CDR3 sequence: CSAPKGARRTNYGYTF. The DNA for the CDR3 is TGCAGTGCTCCGAAGGGGGCGAGGCGAACTAACTATGGCTACACCTTC.

The chain combines TRBV11-2 with TRBJ2-1; D possibly matches TRBD1 or TRBD2 (5 bases each). The length of the CDR3 is 15 residues. CDR1 is SGHAT, CDR2 FQNNGV, per germline. V was trimmed by 0 bases and J by 4 bases, leaving 10 bases between them. CDR3 protein: CASSLDGTPYNEQFF. The CDR3 DNA reads TGTGCCAGCAGCTTAGATGGGACCCCGTACAATGAGCAGTTCTTC.

This clonotype was found a few times. The CDR3 here is CASSLIPGTGNTIYF. Written as DNA, the CDR3 is TGTGCCAGCAGTTTAATCCCGGGCACTGGAAACACCATATATTTT. The rearrangement joins TRBV12-3 or TRBV12-4 to TRBJ1-3; D unresolved. The V gene lost 2 bases and the J gene lost 2 bases, with 10 bases spanning the gap. The CDR3 consists of 15 residues.